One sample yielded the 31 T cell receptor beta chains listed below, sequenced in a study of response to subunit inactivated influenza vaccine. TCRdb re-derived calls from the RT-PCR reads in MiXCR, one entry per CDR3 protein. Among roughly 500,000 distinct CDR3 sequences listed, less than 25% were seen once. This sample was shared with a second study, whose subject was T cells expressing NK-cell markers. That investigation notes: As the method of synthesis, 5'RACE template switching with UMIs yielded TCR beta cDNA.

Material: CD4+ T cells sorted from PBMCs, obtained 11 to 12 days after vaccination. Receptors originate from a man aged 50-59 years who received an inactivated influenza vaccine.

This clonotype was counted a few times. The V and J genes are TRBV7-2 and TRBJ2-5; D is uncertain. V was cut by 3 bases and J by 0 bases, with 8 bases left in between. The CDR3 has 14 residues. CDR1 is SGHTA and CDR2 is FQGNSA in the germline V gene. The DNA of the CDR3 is TGTGCCAGCAGCTTCTCTCGGTACCAAGAGACCCAGTACTTC. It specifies CASSFSRYQETQYF.

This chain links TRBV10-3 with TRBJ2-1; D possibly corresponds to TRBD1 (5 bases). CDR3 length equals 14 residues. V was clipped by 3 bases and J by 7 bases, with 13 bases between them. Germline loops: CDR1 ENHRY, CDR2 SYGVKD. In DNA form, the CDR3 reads TGTGCCATCAGTGAATCCTGCAGGGAAAATGAGCAGTTCTTC. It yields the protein CAISESCRENEQFF.

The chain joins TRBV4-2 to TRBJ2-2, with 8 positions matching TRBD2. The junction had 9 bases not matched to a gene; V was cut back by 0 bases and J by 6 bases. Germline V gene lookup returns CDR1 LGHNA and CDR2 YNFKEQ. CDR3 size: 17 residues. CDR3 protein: CASSQDSLAGISGELFF. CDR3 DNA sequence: TGTGCCAGCAGCCAAGATTCCCTAGCGGGTATCTCCGGGGAGCTGTTTTTT.

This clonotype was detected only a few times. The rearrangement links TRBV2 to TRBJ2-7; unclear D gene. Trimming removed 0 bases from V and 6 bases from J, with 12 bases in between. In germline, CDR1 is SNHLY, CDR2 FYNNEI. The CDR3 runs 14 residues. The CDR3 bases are TGTGCCAGCAGTGAAGCGCTTCTAGGGCGCGAGCAGTACTTC. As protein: CASSEALLGREQYF.

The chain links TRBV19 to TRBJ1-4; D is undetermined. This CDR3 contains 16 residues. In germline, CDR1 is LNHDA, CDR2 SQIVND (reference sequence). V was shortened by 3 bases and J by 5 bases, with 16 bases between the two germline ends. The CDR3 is CASSIFNNRGNEKLFF. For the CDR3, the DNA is TGTGCCAGTAGTATTTTCAATAATCGGGGAAATGAAAAACTGTTTTTT.

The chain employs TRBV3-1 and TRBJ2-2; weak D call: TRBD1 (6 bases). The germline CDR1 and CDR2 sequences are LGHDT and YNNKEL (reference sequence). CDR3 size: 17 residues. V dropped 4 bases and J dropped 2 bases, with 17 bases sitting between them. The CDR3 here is CASSLLKWGRNTGELFF. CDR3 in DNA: TGTGCCAGCAGCCTCCTCAAATGGGGGCGTAACACCGGGGAGCTGTTTTTT. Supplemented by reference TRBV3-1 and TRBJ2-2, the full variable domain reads DTAVSQTPKYLVTQMGNDKSIKCEQNLGHDTMYWYKQDSKKFLKIMFSYNNKELIINETVPNRFSPKSPDKAHLNLHINSLELGDSAVYFCASSLLKWGRNTGELFFGEGSRLTVL.

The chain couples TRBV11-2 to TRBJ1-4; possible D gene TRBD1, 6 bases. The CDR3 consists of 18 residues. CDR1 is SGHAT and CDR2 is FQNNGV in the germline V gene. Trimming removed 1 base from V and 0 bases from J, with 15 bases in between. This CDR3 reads CASSLGRGRTPTNEKLFF. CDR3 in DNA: TGTGCCAGCAGCTTAGGGAGGGGGAGGACCCCAACTAATGAAAAACTGTTTTTT.

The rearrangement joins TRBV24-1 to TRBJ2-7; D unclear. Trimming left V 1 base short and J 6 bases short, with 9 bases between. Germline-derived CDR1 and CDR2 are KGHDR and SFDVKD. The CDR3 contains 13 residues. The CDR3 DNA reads TGTGCCACCAGTGATTTTTCAGCTACCGAGCAGTACTTC. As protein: CATSDFSATEQYF.

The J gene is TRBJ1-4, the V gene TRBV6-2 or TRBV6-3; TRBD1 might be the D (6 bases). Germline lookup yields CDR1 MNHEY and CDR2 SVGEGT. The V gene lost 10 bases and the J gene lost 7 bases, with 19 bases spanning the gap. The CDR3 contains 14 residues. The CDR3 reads CATTDRPRSEKLFF. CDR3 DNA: TGTGCCACCACTGACAGGCCGCGGAGTGAAAAACTGTTTTTT.

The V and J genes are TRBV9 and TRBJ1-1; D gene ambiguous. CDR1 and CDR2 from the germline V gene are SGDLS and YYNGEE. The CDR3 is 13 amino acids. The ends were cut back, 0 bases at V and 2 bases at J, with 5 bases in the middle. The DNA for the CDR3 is TGTGCCAGCAGCGTAGAGAGCAACACTGAAGCTTTCTTT. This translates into CASSVESNTEAFF. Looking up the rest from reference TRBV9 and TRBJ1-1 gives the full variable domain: DSGVTQTPKHLITATGQRVTLRCSPRSGDLSVYWYQQSLDQGLQFLIQYYNGEERAKGNILERFSAQQFPDLHSELNLSSLELGDSALYFCASSVESNTEAFFGQGTRLTVV.

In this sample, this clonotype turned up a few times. The CDR3 here is CAISESKGQRNTEAFF. The CDR3 DNA follows: TGTGCCATCAGTGAGTCTAAGGGTCAGAGGAACACTGAAGCTTTCTTT. This chain connects TRBV10-3 to TRBJ1-1; D ambiguous. Germline values: CDR1 ENHRY, CDR2 SYGVKD. V shed 0 bases and J shed 1 base, with 12 bases lying between them. CDR3 length: 16 amino acids.

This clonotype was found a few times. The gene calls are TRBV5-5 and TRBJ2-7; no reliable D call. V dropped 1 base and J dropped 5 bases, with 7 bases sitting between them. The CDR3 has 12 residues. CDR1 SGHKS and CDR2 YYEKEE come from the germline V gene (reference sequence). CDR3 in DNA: TGTGCCAGCAGCTTGTATGGGAACGAGCAGTACTTC. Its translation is CASSLYGNEQYF.

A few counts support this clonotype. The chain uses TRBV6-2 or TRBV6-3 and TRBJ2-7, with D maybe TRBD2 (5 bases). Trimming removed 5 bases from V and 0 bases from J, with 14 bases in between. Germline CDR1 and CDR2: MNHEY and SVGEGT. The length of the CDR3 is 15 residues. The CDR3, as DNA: TGTGCCAGCAGTCGAGCCCAGGAGGTCTCCTACGAGCAGTACTTC. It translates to CASSRAQEVSYEQYF.

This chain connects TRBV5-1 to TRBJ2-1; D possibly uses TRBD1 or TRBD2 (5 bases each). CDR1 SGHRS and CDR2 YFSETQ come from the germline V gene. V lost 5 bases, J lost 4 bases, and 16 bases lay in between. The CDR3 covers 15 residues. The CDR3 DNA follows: TGCGCCAGCAGTGTGAGGGGCCAAGAATACAATGAGCAGTTCTTC. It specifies CASSVRGQEYNEQFF.

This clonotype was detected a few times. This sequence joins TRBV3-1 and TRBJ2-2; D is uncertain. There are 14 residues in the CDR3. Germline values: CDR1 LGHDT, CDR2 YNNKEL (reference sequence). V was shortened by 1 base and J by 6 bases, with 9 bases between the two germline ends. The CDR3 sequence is CASSQGAWAGELFF. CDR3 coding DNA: TGTGCCAGCAGCCAAGGGGCATGGGCCGGGGAGCTGTTTTTT.

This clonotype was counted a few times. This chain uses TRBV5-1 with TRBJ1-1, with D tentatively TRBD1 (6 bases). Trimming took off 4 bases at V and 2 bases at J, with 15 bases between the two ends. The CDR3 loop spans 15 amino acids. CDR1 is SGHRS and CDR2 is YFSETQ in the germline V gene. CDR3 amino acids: CASSQGITINTEAFF. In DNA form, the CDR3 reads TGCGCCAGCAGCCAGGGGATTACAATAAACACTGAAGCTTTCTTT. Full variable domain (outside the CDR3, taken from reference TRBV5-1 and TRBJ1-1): KAGVTQTPRYLIKTRGQQVTLSCSPISGHRSVSWYQQTPGQGLQFLFEYFSETQRNKGNFPGRFSGRQFSNSRSEMNVSTLELGDSALYLCASSQGITINTEAFFGQGTRLTVV.

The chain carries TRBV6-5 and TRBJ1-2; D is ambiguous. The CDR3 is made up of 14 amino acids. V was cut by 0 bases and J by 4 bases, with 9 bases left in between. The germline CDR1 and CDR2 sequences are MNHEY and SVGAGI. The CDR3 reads CASSYSPGVYGYTF. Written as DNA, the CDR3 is TGTGCCAGCAGTTACTCGCCAGGTGTCTATGGCTACACCTTC.

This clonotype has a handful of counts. CDR3 in DNA: TGCAGCGGATGGAGGGACACGCAGTATTTT. Translating it yields CSGWRDTQYF. The V call is TRBV20-1, the J call TRBJ2-3; possibly TRBD2 for D (6 bases). The length of the CDR3 is 10 residues. Germline CDR1 is DFQATT and CDR2 is SNEGSKA (reference sequence).

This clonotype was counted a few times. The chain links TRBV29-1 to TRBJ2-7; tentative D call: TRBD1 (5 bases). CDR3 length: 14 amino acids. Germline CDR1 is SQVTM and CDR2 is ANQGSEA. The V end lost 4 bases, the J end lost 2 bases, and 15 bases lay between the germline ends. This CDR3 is CSVVWGDPTYEQYF. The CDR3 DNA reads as TGCAGCGTTGTTTGGGGCGACCCCACCTACGAGCAGTACTTC.

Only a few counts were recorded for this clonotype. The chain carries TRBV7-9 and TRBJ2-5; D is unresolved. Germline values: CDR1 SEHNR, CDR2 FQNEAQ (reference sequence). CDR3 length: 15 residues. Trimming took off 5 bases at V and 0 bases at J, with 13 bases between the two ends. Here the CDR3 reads CASSPRDTYQETQYF. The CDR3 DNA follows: TGTGCCAGCAGCCCTAGGGATACGTACCAAGAGACCCAGTACTTC.

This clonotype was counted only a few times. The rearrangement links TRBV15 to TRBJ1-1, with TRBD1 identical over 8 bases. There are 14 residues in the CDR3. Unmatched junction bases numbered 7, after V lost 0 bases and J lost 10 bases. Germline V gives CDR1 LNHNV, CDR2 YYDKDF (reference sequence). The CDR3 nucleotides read TGTGCCACCAGCAGAGATCGGCCAGGGGGCGCAGCTTTCTTT. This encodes CATSRDRPGGAAFF.

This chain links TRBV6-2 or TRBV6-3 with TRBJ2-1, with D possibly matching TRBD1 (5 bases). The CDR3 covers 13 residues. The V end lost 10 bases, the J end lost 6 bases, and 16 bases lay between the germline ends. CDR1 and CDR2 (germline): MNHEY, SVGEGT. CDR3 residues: CATSGHTPNEQFF. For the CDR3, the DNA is TGTGCCACATCAGGGCATACCCCCAATGAGCAGTTCTTC.

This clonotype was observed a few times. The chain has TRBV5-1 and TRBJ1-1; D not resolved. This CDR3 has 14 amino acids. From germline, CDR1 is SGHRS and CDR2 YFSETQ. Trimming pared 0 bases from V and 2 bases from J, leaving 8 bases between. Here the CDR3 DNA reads TGCGCCAGCAGCTTGGTGCCAGCTAACACTGAAGCTTTCTTT. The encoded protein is CASSLVPANTEAFF.

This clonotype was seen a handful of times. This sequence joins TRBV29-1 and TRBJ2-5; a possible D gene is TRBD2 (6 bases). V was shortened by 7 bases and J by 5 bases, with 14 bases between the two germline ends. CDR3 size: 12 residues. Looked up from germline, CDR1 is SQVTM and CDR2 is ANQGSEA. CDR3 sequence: CSASPAGETQYF. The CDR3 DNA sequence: TGCAGCGCCAGTCCGGCGGGGGAGACCCAGTACTTC.

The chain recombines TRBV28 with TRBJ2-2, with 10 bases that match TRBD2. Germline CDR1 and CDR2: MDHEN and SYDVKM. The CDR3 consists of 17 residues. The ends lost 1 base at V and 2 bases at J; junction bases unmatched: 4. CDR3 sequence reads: CASSLLAGGRNTGELFF. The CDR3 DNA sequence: TGTGCCAGCAGTTTATTAGCGGGAGGTAGAAACACCGGGGAGCTGTTTTTT.

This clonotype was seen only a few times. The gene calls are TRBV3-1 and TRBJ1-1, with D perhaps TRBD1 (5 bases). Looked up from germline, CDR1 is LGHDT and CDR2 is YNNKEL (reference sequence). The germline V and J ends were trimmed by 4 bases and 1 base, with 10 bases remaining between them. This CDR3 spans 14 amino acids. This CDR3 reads CASSLLGTNTEAFF. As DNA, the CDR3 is TGTGCCAGCAGCCTTCTCGGGACGAACACTGAAGCTTTCTTT. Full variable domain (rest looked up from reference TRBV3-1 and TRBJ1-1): DTAVSQTPKYLVTQMGNDKSIKCEQNLGHDTMYWYKQDSKKFLKIMFSYNNKELIINETVPNRFSPKSPDKAHLNLHINSLELGDSAVYFCASSLLGTNTEAFFGQGTRLTVV.

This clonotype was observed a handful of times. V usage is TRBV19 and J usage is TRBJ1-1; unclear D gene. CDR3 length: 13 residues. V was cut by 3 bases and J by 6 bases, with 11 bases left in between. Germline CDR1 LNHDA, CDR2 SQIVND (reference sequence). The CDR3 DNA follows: TGTGCCAGTAGTATTGGGAGTTTCGCTGAAGCTTTCTTT. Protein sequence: CASSIGSFAEAFF.

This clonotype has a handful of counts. Written as DNA, the CDR3 is TGTGCCAGCAGCCAACCGACCGGATCTAGGACCGGGGAGCTGTTTTTT. Translating it yields CASSQPTGSRTGELFF. The rearrangement uses TRBV3-1 and TRBJ2-2; D not resolved. There are 16 residues in the CDR3. Germline CDR1 is LGHDT and CDR2 is YNNKEL (reference sequence). V gave up 2 bases and J gave up 5 bases, with 15 bases separating them. Full variable domain (rest looked up from reference TRBV3-1 and TRBJ2-2): DTAVSQTPKYLVTQMGNDKSIKCEQNLGHDTMYWYKQDSKKFLKIMFSYNNKELIINETVPNRFSPKSPDKAHLNLHINSLELGDSAVYFCASSQPTGSRTGELFFGEGSRLTVL.

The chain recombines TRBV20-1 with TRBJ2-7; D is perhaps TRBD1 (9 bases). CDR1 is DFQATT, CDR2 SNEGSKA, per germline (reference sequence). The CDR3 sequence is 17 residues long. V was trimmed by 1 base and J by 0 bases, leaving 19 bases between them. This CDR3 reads CSARGQGDSGTSYEQYF. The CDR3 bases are TGCAGTGCTAGAGGACAGGGGGATAGCGGGACCTCCTACGAGCAGTACTTC.

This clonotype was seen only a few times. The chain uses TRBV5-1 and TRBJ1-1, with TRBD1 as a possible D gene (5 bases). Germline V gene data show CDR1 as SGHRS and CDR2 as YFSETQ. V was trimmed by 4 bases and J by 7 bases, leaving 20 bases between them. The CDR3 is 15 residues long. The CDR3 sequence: CASSRSEGALGEAFF. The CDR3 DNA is TGCGCCAGCAGCCGGTCCGAAGGGGCGCTTGGTGAAGCTTTCTTT.

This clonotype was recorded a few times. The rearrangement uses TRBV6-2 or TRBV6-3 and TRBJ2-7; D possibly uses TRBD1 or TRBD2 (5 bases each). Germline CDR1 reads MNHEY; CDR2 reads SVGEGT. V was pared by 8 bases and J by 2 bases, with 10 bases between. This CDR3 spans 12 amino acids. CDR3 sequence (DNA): TGTGCCAGCGGGGACGGACCCTACGAGCAGTACTTC. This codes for CASGDGPYEQYF.